These 29 T cell receptor beta chains originate from one sample sequenced in a study of T cells after somatic rescue of genetic block. Measured with immunoSEQ multiplex PCR; TCRdb has only the in-frame clones, and not every one. The sample records tens of thousands of clones, around 92% being singletons. Sequenced sample: peripheral blood mononuclear cells (PBMCs). The origin of the receptors is a man aged 35 to 55.

The chain carries TRBV21-1 and TRBJ1-6; whether TRBD1, the table's D call, matches the DNA was not checked. TRBV21-1 counts as a pseudogene. CDR3 size: 14 residues. CDR3 protein: CASLRDRPNSPLHF. For the CDR3, the DNA is TGTGCCAGTCTCCGGGACAGGCCCAATTCACCCCTCCACTTT.

This rearrangement joins TRBV4-1 to TRBJ2-7, with D uncertain. Trimming took off 0 bases at V and 6 bases at J, with 15 bases between the two ends. Germline-derived CDR1 and CDR2 are MGHRA and YSYEKL. The CDR3 consists of 15 residues. In nucleotides, the CDR3 is TGCGCCAGCAGCCAAGATAAAGGGTCCGGCTTCGAGCAGTACTTC. It encodes CASSQDKGSGFEQYF.

A few counts support this clone. The V gene is TRBV14, the J gene TRBJ1-1; D possibly corresponds to TRBD1 (6 bases). This CDR3 has 14 amino acids. The germline V and J ends were trimmed by 2 bases and 2 bases, with 9 bases remaining between them. CDR1 is SGHDN, CDR2 FVKESK, per germline. The CDR3 sequence is CASSQLQGNTEAFF. In nucleotides, the CDR3 is TGTGCCAGCAGCCAACTACAGGGCAACACTGAAGCTTTCTTT.

The V and J genes are TRBV5-1 and TRBJ2-5; D unresolved. The J call is doubtful: the DNA matches TRBJ2-7 better. Germline CDR1 SGHRS, CDR2 YFSETQ. The length of the CDR3 is 15 residues. The DNA for the CDR3 is TGCGCCAGCAGCTTGGGGGCCGGTCCATCAGGCGAGCAGTACTTC. Its protein product is CASSLGAGPSGEQYF.

Notes on this clone: A read error may account for a junction end that differs from germline. The chain employs TRBV5-4 and TRBJ2-5, with D maybe TRBD2 (7 bases). Germline V CDR1 and CDR2: SGHNT, YYREEE (reference sequence). This CDR3 region has 13 residues. For the CDR3, the DNA is TGTGCCTGCAGGGGCGGGGGACAAGAGACCCAGTACTTC. It is translated as CACRGGGQETQYF.

This rearrangement joins TRBV7-2 to TRBJ2-2, with a tentative D call TRBD1 (6 bases). The CDR3 spans 13 residues. The germline V and J ends were trimmed by 6 bases and 4 bases, with 9 bases remaining between them. Germline lookup yields CDR1 SGHTA and CDR2 FQGNSA. Written as DNA, the CDR3 is TGTGCCAGCAGTCTACAGGGCACCGGGGAGCTGTTTTTT. This codes for CASSLQGTGELFF.

This clone was picked up one time. The chain uses TRBV9 and TRBJ2-2; TRBD2 is a possible D gene (6 bases). Germline CDR1 and CDR2: SGDLS and YYNGEE. The V gene lost 0 bases and the J gene lost 8 bases, with 14 bases spanning the gap. There are 15 residues in the CDR3. For the CDR3, the DNA is TGTGCCAGCAGCGTAGGGACTACACCAGGAGGGGAGCTGTTTTTT. Protein sequence: CASSVGTTPGGELFF.

The V gene is TRBV30, the J gene TRBJ1-6; D is uncertain. The CDR3 spans 11 residues. The V gene's germline CDR1 is GTSNPN and CDR2 SVGIG (reference sequence). V lost 1 base and J 14 bases, leaving 9 bases between the germline ends. For the CDR3, the DNA is TGTGCCTGGAGTGCCCCGGAGGCCCTCCACTTT. It yields the protein CAWSAPEALHF. Drawing the rest from reference TRBV30 and TRBJ1-6, the complete variable domain is SQTIHQWPATLVQPVGSPLSLECTVEGTSNPNLYWYRQAAGRGLQLLFYSVGIGQISSEVPQNLSASRPQDRQFILSSKKLLLSDSGFYLCAWSAPEALHFGNGTRLTVT.

The chain joins TRBV11-2 to TRBJ2-7, with D possibly matching TRBD1 (6 bases). Trimming removed 5 bases at V and 5 bases at J, with 13 bases between. Germline assignment: CDR1 SGHAT and CDR2 FQNNGV. The CDR3 length is 13 residues. The DNA for the CDR3 is TGTGCCAGCAGCGTCAACAGGGACGACGAGCAGTACTTC. Its protein product is CASSVNRDDEQYF.

This chain uses TRBV14 with TRBJ2-3; possible D gene TRBD1, 5 bases. Germline assignment: CDR1 SGHDN and CDR2 FVKESK. This CDR3 is 15 amino acids long. Trimming left V 3 bases short and J 4 bases short, with 14 bases between. The CDR3 DNA sequence: TGTGCCAGCAGCCACCAGGGCCACGCTCCAGATACGCAGTATTTT. Amino acid sequence: CASSHQGHAPDTQYF.

V is TRBV19 and J is TRBJ1-6; no firm D call. CDR3 size: 16 residues. V was trimmed by 2 bases and J by 7 bases, leaving 15 bases between them. Germline V lookup: CDR1 LNHDA, CDR2 SQIVND (reference sequence). CDR3 region: CASSIRYHGANSPLHF. CDR3 in DNA: TGTGCCAGTAGTATACGGTATCACGGAGCGAATTCACCCCTCCACTTT. Together with reference TRBV19 and TRBJ1-6, the CDR3 gives the full variable domain: DGGITQSPKYLFRKEGQNVTLSCEQNLNHDAMYWYRQDPGQGLRLIYYSQIVNDFQKGDIAEGYSVSREKKESFPLTVTSAQKNPTAFYLCASSIRYHGANSPLHFGNGTRLTVT.

The rearrangement uses TRBV5-1 and TRBJ2-5; D gene unclear. In germline, CDR1 is SGHRS, CDR2 YFSETQ. The CDR3 length is 13 residues. Trimming took off 0 bases at V and 2 bases at J, with 5 bases between the two ends. CDR3 residues: CASSLGAQETQYF. The CDR3 nucleotides read TGCGCCAGCAGCTTGGGAGCACAAGAGACCCAGTACTTC. Together with reference TRBV5-1 and TRBJ2-5, the CDR3 gives the full variable domain: KAGVTQTPRYLIKTRGQQVTLSCSPISGHRSVSWYQQTPGQGLQFLFEYFSETQRNKGNFPGRFSGRQFSNSRSEMNVSTLELGDSALYLCASSLGAQETQYFGPGTRLLVL.

J is TRBJ1-5 and V is TRBV5-5; no clear D. Trimming left V 0 bases short and J 0 bases short, with 7 bases between. The CDR3 spans 15 residues. Per germline, CDR1 SGHKS and CDR2 YYEKEE (reference sequence). CDR3 DNA: TGTGCCAGCAGCTTGGTAGGGAATAGCAATCAGCCCCAGCATTTT. This encodes CASSLVGNSNQPQHF.

The rearrangement uses TRBV11-2 and TRBJ2-5; D perhaps matches TRBD2 (6 bases). This CDR3 region has 16 residues. V was shortened by 8 bases and J by 2 bases, with 21 bases between the two germline ends. Germline CDR1 reads SGHAT; CDR2 reads FQNNGV. The CDR3: CASRAGYSGEQETQYF. The CDR3 DNA sequence: TGTGCCAGCCGGGCAGGGTATAGCGGTGAGCAAGAGACCCAGTACTTC.

This chain joins TRBV5-3 and TRBJ1-1, with D perhaps matching TRBD1 (5 bases). TRBV5-3 is known as an ORF, though its function is uncertain. Trimming took off 4 bases at V and 3 bases at J, with 22 bases between the two ends. The CDR3 is 17 residues long. The CDR3 loop is CARSPPDGGGSYTEAFF. CDR3 DNA sequence: TGTGCCAGAAGCCCGCCGGACGGTGGGGGTTCGTACACTGAAGCTTTCTTT.

This chain uses TRBV15 with TRBJ2-6; D gene uncertain. Trimming removed 8 bases from V and 0 bases from J, with 8 bases in between. Germline V gives CDR1 LNHNV, CDR2 YYDKDF (reference sequence). The CDR3 consists of 14 residues. The CDR3: CATDVYSGANVLTF. The CDR3 bases are TGTGCCACCGACGTATACTCTGGGGCCAACGTCCTGACTTTC. The entire variable domain, with the rest obtained from reference TRBV15 and TRBJ2-6, is as follows: DAMVIQNPRYQVTQFGKPVTLSCSQTLNHNVMYWYQQKSSQAPKLLFHYYDKDFNNEADTPDNFQSRRPNTSFCFLDIRSPGLGDTAMYLCATDVYSGANVLTFGAGSRLTVL.

This rearrangement joins TRBV7-9 to TRBJ2-7; D possibly corresponds to TRBD2 (6 bases). The CDR3 has 13 residues. V shed 3 bases and J shed 3 bases, with 9 bases lying between them. Germline V gene lookup returns CDR1 SEHNR and CDR2 FQNEAQ (reference sequence). The CDR3 protein is CASSLGGNYEQYF. CDR3 coding DNA: TGTGCCAGCAGCTTGGGCGGGAACTACGAGCAGTACTTC.

This clone appeared a few times. The chain uses TRBV9 and TRBJ1-1; no clear D. The CDR3 has 13 amino acids. V was pared by 4 bases and J by 4 bases, with 11 bases between. Germline CDR1 and CDR2: SGDLS and YYNGEE. CDR3 coding DNA: TGTGCCAGCAGCCTCGAAGGGCTCACTGAAGCTTTCTTT. It specifies CASSLEGLTEAFF.

The V call is TRBV4-1, the J call TRBJ2-2, with D unresolved. The CDR3 loop spans 14 amino acids. The germline V gene encodes CDR1 MGHRA and CDR2 YSYEKL. Trimming cost V 1 base and J 9 bases, with 12 bases left between them. The CDR3 bases are TGCGCCAGCAGCCAAGGTCCATTTAGCAGGGAGCTGTTTTTT. It codes for CASSQGPFSRELFF.

The chain uses TRBV4-1 and TRBJ2-2; tentatively, D is TRBD2 (7 bases). Trimming shortened V by 0 bases and J by 7 bases, and 12 bases separated the two germline ends. The V gene's germline CDR1 is MGHRA and CDR2 YSYEKL. The CDR3 sequence is 15 residues long. The CDR3 loop reads CASSQEGGGGGELFF. CDR3 nucleotides: TGCGCCAGCAGCCAAGAGGGAGGGGGAGGCGGGGAGCTGTTTTTT.

The chain uses TRBV18 and TRBJ2-7, with D perhaps TRBD1 (6 bases). Germline assignment: CDR1 KGHSH and CDR2 LQKENI. CDR3 size: 14 residues. V lost 4 bases, J lost 0 bases, and 10 bases lay in between. As DNA, the CDR3 is TGTGCCAGCTCACTTGAGGACAGCTCCTACGAGCAGTACTTC. Amino acid sequence: CASSLEDSSYEQYF.

Only one count was recorded for this clone. The chain uses TRBV7-2 and TRBJ2-7; 11 bases match TRBD2. The germline V gene has CDR1 SGHTA and CDR2 FQGNSA. After removal of 5 bases from V and 1 base from J, the junction contained 10 bases not matched to a gene. CDR3 size: 17 residues. This CDR3 is CASSLGTSGRFSYEQYF. Written as DNA, the CDR3 is TGTGCCAGCAGCCTTGGGACTAGCGGCCGATTTTCCTACGAGCAGTACTTC.

This clone was seen a single time. The gene calls are TRBV19 and TRBJ2-7, with a tentative D call TRBD1 (6 bases). The CDR3 is 14 residues long. Trimming shortened V by 1 base and J by 6 bases, and 13 bases separated the two germline ends. Per germline, CDR1 LNHDA and CDR2 SQIVND (reference sequence). CDR3 DNA: TGTGCCAGTAGTATAGTTGATACAGGGTCCGAGCAGTACTTC. It specifies CASSIVDTGSEQYF.

The V and J genes are TRBV7-9 and TRBJ1-3; TRBD1 matches at 7 bases. The CDR3 covers 12 residues. The J segment lost 2 bases and the V segment lost 8 bases, leaving 0 bases of the junction unmatched. Germline CDR1 and CDR2: SEHNR and FQNEAQ (reference sequence). Written as DNA, the CDR3 is TGTGCCAGCGACAGGGCTGGAAACACCATATATTTT. Its protein is CASDRAGNTIYF.

The chain links TRBV11-2 to TRBJ2-7, with 13 nucleotides matching TRBD2. The germline V gene encodes CDR1 SGHAT and CDR2 FQNNGV. CDR3 length: 18 amino acids. The J segment lost 1 base and the V segment lost 2 bases, leaving 8 bases of the junction unmatched. The chain's CDR3 is CASSLLWTSGRRSYEQYF. DNA for the CDR3: TGTGCCAGCAGCTTATTGTGGACTAGCGGGAGAAGGTCCTACGAGCAGTACTTC.

This chain connects TRBV19 to TRBJ1-4; D is unresolved. CDR3 size: 13 residues. The germline V gene has CDR1 LNHDA and CDR2 SQIVND (reference sequence). The germline V and J ends were trimmed by 6 bases and 6 bases, with 11 bases remaining between them. CDR3 sequence reads: CASRPDGYEKLFF. CDR3 DNA: TGTGCCAGTAGACCCGACGGTTATGAAAAACTGTTTTTT.

The genes are TRBV29-1 and TRBJ2-5; maybe TRBD1 (6 bases). The V gene's germline CDR1 is SQVTM and CDR2 ANQGSEA. The V end was cut by 5 bases, the J end by 5 bases, with 18 bases between. The CDR3 is 14 amino acids. DNA of the CDR3: TGCAGCGTTCCATTGTGGGACAAGGCGGAGACCCAGTACTTC. Translating it yields CSVPLWDKAETQYF.

This chain uses TRBV13 with TRBJ2-2, with D perhaps matching TRBD1 (6 bases). This CDR3 is built from 15 residues. Trimming took 7 bases from V and 1 from J, leaving 13 bases between them. Germline V gene data show CDR1 as PRHDT and CDR2 as FYEKMQ (reference sequence). The CDR3 spells CASTYGTLNTGELFF. The CDR3, as DNA: TGTGCCAGCACCTATGGGACATTGAACACCGGGGAGCTGTTTTTT.

Only one count was recorded for this clone. The germline gene is not matched at one end of the junction; a read error may be the cause. This CDR3 is CASSTNAGELFF. The CDR3 nucleotides read TGTGCCAGCAGCACGAACGCCGGGGAGCTGTTTTTT. This chain links TRBV7-3 with TRBJ2-2; the D is unclear. The CDR3 sequence is 12 residues long. In germline, CDR1 is SGHTA, CDR2 FQGTGA.